This T cell receptor beta chain appears in the sequencing data of a study of CD8+CD57+ T cells in acquired aplastic anemia (dated by TCRdb to the late 2010s). In terms of the full investigation: A mean of roughly 2.9 ug of DNA, ranging from roughly 0.18 to 30 ug, was extracted from sorted CD4+ and CD8+ cells. Mean read counts for healthy donor samples were roughly 10 million for CD4+ cells and fewer than 12 million for CD8+ cells. General conclusions and limits of the study: Although roughly 30 CD8+ CDR3 sequences were shared by patients and controls, these sequences appeared highly expressed in patients and within the immunodominant clones of patients. Patients and healthy controls showed no significant difference in CD8+ Simpson's diversity (P=0.060).

Genomic DNA was used as template for profiling of TCR beta VDJ combinations and CDR3 sequences. An Illumina HiSeq 2000 was the platform used for TCR repertoire sequencing. Per the authors' processing: TRBV/TRBJ rearrangement plots, CDR3 size and DJ length profiles, and Simpson's diversity index were used to evaluate the repertoires. The immunodominant clone was defined as the most abundant DNA sequence in deep sequencing data. CDR3 amino acid sequences were screened for sharing across subjects and compared with published repertoires and the VDJdb database. TCRdb handled the public reads itself, with Q25 trimming in fastp and clone calling in MiXCR, and kept productive beta chains. Entries are consolidated by CDR3 protein sequence, retaining the most common genes and DNA. The V and J calls follow TCRdb's processing rather than the paper's. The sample data list about 42,000 distinct CDR3 sequences, and roughly 65% of these were observed just once. Roughly a quarter of the sample goes to the ten largest clones.

In the study, sorted CD4+ and CD8+ blood T cells from patients with severe aplastic anemia and from healthy subjects underwent deep sequencing of TCR repertoires. Ficoll-Paque density gradient centrifugation was used to isolate peripheral blood mononuclear cells. Before DNA extraction, CD4+ and CD8+ T cells were sorted by FACS or by magnetic beads. With respect to this clonotype: The antigen this receptor binds is unknown. Nothing much larger sits one base from this clone, and base qualities are not available.

The germline V gene sets CDR1 to SNHLY and CDR2 to FYNNEI. Trimming accounts for 6 bases at V and 9 bases at J, while the number of junction bases matched to no gene is 11. The CDR3 sequence holds 16 residues, the cysteine and phenylalanine included. Only the CDR3 DNA stays, 48 bases, in frame from base 1. This chain is built from TRBV2 and TRBJ1-6, with 10 middle bases fitting TRBD1. Sequenced material: sorted CD4+, CD8+, or CD8+CD57+ T cells (not recorded which) from PBMCs. This sequence was found in a human donor in good health, serving as a control. The CDR3 region has the sequence CASSQDRGRLGSPLHF. The DNA reads TGTGCCAGCAGCCAAGACAGGGGGCGTTTGGGTTCACCCCTCCACTTT.